This T cell receptor (beta chain) was found in a study of shared clonotypes between healthy human individuals. Germline V gene lookup returns CDR1 SGHTA and CDR2 FQGTGA. V shed 0 bases, J shed 7 bases, and the junction held 7 bases outside the gene matches. The CDR3 extends over 16 amino acids. On this clone: The target antigen is unknown.

Broader study findings: Rarefaction showed that sequencing of sorted subsets was incomplete (despite large depth).

It was into CD45RA+ naive and CD45RA-negative memory subsets that the CD4+ cells were split. TCRdb keeps only in-frame clones here, not all; method: immunoSEQ multiplex PCR. The data show under 650,000 clones, with 90% to 96% seen just once and 0.05% to 0.07% held by the top ten. This receptor was obtained from a young woman in good health. This chain links TRBV7-3 with TRBJ2-1, with 9 nucleotides matching TRBD2. The sample taken for sequencing was naive CD4+ T cells sorted from blood. The subset here: CD45RA+ positively selected. CDR3 DNA: TGTGCCAGCAGCTTAACCGGACTAGCGAAGCAGAATGAGCAGTTCTTC. Its translation is CASSLTGLAKQNEQFF.